This record concerns one TCR beta chain sequence. The data were taken from a study of shared clonotypes between healthy human individuals. It was CD45RO-negative cells, positively selected for CCR7, that made up naive CD8 cells, with terminally differentiated effector memory CD45RA+ cells excluded. The ends lost 5 bases at V and 5 bases at J; junction bases unmatched: 5. The CDR3 spans 14 residues. CDR1 is SNHLY and CDR2 is FYNNEI in the germline V gene. Execution of the assay was at deep level. Repertoires were generated with immunoSEQ multiplex PCR, while TCRdb's copy carries only in-frame clones and drops some. The sample lists roughly 2,000,000 clones; over 85% were seen once.

The chain recombines TRBV2 with TRBJ2-5; 10 positions match TRBD1. This sequence was found in a man aged 18-30 years in good health. The specimen sequenced was naive CD8+ T cells sorted from blood. The CDR3: CASSRQGAKETQYF. CDR3 bases: TGTGCCAGCAGTAGACAGGGGGCGAAGGAGACCCAGTACTTC.